Listed below are T cell receptor beta chains from one sample, sequenced in a study of human T cells and chemical hapten exposure. One entry per CDR3 protein results from TCRdb running MiXCR on the RACE reads. Of more than 300,000 distinct CDR3 sequences detected, roughly 5.3% appear once; the ten largest clones hold about 2.5%. The specimen comprised whole blood, sampled in connection with sensitization to the hapten diphenylcyclopropenone (DPC). Receptors originate from a woman aged 45-59 years with alopecia areata. Some clones in this sample may be carry-over from other donors' samples. Each CDR3 is given without its conserved first and last residue. A D gene is named only where the DNA matches it firmly.

ASSVAAGGPGDTQY	TRBD2	TRBV9
AISESTTLASNEQF	NA	TRBV10-3
ASSNQQGGTDTQY	NA	TRBV3-1
ASSWTANSNQPQH	NA	TRBV7-2
SARGRGLADTQY	TRBD2	TRBV20-1
ASSKVNLERETQH	NA	TRBV21-1
ASSPPKTDEAF	NA	TRBV5-1
ASSFLPYRVYNSPLH	NA	TRBV7-2
AISESGGADTQY	TRBD2	TRBV10-3
ASSYSAGYGGFGTEAF	NA	TRBV6-2/TRBV6-3